This T cell receptor beta chain appears in the sequencing data of a study of a mutant IDH1 vaccine in newly diagnosed glioma. Germline loops: CDR1 MNHNS, CDR2 SASEGT. V was trimmed by 6 bases and J by 4 bases, leaving 10 bases between them. There are 12 residues in the CDR3. Time point defined: week 11, during vaccination. Vaccinated patients received 300 ug of mutant IDH1 20-mer peptide per dose, with topical imiquimod. New astrocytomas of WHO grade 3 or 4 that were IDH1-mutant and ATRX-lost were found in the donors. The method was immunoSEQ multiplex PCR; TCRdb's version includes in-frame clones alone and lacks a portion of them. The repertoire holds about 24,000 clones, with 70% to 85% as singletons. As concerns this clone: What it binds is not known.

This receptor was obtained from a man in his forties with glioma. The specimen was PBMCs, collected from a glioma patient whose treatment included an IDH1 peptide vaccine. The chain is built from TRBV6-1 and TRBJ2-7, with D maybe TRBD1 (5 bases). CDR3 in amino acids: CASRDTLYEQYF. The CDR3 region has the DNA TGTGCCAGCAGGGACACCCTGTACGAGCAGTACTTC.